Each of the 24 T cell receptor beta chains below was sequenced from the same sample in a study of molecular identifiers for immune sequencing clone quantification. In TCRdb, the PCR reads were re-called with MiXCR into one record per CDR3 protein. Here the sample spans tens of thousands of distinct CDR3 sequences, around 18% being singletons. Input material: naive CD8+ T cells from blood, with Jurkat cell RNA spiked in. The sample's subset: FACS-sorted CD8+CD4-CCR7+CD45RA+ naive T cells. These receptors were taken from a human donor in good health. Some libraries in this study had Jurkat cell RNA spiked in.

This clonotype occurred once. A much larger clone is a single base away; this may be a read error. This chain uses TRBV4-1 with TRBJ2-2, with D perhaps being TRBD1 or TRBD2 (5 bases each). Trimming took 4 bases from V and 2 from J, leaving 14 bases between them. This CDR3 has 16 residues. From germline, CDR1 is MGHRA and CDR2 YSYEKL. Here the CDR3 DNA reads TGCGCCAGCAGCCTGAGAGGGGCCCTAAACACCGGGGAGCTGTTTTTT. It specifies CASSLRGALNTGELFF.

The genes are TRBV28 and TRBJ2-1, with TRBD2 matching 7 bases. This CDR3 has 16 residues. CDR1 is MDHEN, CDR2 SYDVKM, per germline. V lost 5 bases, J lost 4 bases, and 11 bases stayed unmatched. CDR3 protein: CASSKTSDPGYNEQFF. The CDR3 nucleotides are TGTGCCAGCAGTAAAACTAGCGACCCTGGTTACAATGAGCAGTTCTTC.

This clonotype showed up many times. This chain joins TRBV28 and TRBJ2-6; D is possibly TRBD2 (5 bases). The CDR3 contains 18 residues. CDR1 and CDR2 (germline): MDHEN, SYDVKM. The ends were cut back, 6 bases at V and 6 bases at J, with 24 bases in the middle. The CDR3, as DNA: TGTGCCAGCAGCCGCGGCAGCTCGGGATTTCTGGTGGCCAACGTCCTGACTTTC. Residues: CASSRGSSGFLVANVLTF. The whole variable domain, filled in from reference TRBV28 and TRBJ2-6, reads DVKVTQSSRYLVKRTGEKVFLECVQDMDHENMFWYRQDPGLGLRLIYFSYDVKMKEKGDIPEGYSVSREKKERFSLILESASTNQTSMYLCASSRGSSGFLVANVLTFGAGSRLTVL.

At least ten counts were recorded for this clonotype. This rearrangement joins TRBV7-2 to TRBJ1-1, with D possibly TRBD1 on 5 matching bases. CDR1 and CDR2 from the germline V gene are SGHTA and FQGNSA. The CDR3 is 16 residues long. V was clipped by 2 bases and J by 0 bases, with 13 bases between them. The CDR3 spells CASSLSRGVMNTEAFF. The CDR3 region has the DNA TGTGCCAGCAGCTTATCCCGAGGGGTAATGAACACTGAAGCTTTCTTT.

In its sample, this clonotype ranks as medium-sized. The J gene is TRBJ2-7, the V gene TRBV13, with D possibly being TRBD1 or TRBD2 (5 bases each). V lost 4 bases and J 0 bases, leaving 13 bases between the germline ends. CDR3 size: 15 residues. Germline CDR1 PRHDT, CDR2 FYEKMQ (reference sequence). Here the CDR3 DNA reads TGTGCCAGCAGCTCAAGTCCCGGGGCCTCCTACGAGCAGTACTTC. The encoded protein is CASSSSPGASYEQYF.

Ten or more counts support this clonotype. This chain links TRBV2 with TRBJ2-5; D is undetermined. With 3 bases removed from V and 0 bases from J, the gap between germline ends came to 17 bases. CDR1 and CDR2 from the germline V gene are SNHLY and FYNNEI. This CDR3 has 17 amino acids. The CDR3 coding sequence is TGTGCCAGCAGTGAGTTATCGGCGTTCGGATACCAAGAGACCCAGTACTTC. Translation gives CASSELSAFGYQETQYF.

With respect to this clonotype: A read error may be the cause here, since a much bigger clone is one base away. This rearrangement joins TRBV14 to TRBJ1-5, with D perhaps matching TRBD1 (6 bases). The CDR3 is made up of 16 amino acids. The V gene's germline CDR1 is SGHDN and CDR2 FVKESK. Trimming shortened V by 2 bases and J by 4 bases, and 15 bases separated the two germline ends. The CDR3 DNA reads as TGTGCCAGCAGCCAAATTCAGGGGTTATGTAATCAGCCCCAGCATTTT. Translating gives CASSQIQGLCNQPQHF.

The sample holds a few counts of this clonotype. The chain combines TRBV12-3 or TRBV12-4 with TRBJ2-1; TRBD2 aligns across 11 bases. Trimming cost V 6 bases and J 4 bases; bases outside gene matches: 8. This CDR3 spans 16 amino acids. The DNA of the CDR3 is TGTGCCAGCAGCGAATACGTAGCGGGAGGGTACAATGAGCAGTTCTTC. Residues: CASSEYVAGGYNEQFF.

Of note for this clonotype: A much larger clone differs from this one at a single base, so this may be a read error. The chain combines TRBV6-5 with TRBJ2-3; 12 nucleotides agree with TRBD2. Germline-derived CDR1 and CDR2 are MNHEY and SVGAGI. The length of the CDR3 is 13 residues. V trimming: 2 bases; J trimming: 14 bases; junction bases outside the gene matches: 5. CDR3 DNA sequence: TGTGCCAGCAGTTACACACAGACTAGCGGGAGGTATTTT. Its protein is CASSYTQTSGRYF.

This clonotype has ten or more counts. CDR3 DNA sequence: TGCGCCAGCAGCTCCGGACAGCAAGAGACCCAGTACTTC. This gives the protein CASSSGQQETQYF. The chain joins TRBV5-1 to TRBJ2-5, with D perhaps matching TRBD1 (6 bases). This CDR3 spans 13 amino acids. The germline V and J ends were trimmed by 3 bases and 2 bases, with 8 bases remaining between them. Germline V gene lookup returns CDR1 SGHRS and CDR2 YFSETQ.

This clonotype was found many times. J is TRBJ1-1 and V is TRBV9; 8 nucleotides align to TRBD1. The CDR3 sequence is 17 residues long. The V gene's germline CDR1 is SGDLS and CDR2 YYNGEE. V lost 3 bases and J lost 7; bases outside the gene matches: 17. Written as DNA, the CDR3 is TGTGCCAGCAGCGCACCAGGCACAGGGGGATCGACGGTTGAAGCTTTCTTT. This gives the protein CASSAPGTGGSTVEAFF.

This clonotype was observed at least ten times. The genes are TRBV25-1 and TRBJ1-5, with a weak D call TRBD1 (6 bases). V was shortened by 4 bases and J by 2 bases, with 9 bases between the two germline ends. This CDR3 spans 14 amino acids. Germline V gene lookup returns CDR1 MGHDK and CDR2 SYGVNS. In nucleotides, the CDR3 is TGTGCCAGCAGTGCTAGGGGGGGCAATCAGCCCCAGCATTTT. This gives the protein CASSARGGNQPQHF.

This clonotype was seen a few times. The CDR3 region is CASSYPRNEKLFF. CDR3 nucleotides: TGTGCCAGCAGTTACCCCCGGAATGAAAAACTGTTTTTT. The chain links TRBV6-6 to TRBJ1-4; D is uncertain. The germline V gene has CDR1 MNHNY and CDR2 SVGAGI (reference sequence). The CDR3 has 13 residues. V dropped 2 bases and J dropped 5 bases, with 6 bases sitting between them.

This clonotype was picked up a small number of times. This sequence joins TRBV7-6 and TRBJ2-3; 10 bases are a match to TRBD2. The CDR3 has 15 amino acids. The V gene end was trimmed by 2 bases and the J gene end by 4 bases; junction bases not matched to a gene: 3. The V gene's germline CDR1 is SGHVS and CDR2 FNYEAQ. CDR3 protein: CASSLSSGGADTQYF. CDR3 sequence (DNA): TGTGCCAGCAGCTTATCTAGCGGGGGTGCAGATACGCAGTATTTT. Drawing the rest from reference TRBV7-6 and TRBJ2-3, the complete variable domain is GAGVSQSPRYKVTKRGQDVALRCDPISGHVSLYWYRQALGQGPEFLTYFNYEAQQDKSGLPNDRFSAERPEGSISTLTIQRTEQRDSAMYRCASSLSSGGADTQYFGPGTRLTVL.

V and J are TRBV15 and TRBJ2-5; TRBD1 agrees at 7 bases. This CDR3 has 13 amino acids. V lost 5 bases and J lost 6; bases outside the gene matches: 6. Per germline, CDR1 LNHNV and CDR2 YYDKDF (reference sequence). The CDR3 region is CATSEGGSKTQYF. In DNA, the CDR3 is TGTGCCACCAGCGAAGGGGGCTCAAAGACCCAGTACTTC. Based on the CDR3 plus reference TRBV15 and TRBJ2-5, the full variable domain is DAMVIQNPRYQVTQFGKPVTLSCSQTLNHNVMYWYQQKSSQAPKLLFHYYDKDFNNEADTPDNFQSRRPNTSFCFLDIRSPGLGDTAMYLCATSEGGSKTQYFGPGTRLLVL.

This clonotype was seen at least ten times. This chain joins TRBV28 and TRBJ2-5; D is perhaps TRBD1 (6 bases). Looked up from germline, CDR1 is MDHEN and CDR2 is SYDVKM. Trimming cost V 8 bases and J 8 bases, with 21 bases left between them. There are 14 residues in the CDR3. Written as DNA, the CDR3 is TGTGCCAGCCTTCACCCGGACAGTCTAGAAACCCAGTACTTC. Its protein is CASLHPDSLETQYF.

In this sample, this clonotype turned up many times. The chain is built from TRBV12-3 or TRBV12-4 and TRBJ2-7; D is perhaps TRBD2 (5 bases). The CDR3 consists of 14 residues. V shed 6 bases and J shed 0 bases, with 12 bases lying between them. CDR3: CASSSGSRSYEQYF. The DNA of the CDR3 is TGTGCCAGCAGCTCGGGGAGCCGCTCCTACGAGCAGTACTTC.

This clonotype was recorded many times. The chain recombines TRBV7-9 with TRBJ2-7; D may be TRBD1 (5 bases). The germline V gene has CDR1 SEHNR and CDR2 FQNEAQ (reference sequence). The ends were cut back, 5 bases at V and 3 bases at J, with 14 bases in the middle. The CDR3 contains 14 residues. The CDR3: CASSPPGHGYEQYF. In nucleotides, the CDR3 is TGTGCCAGCAGCCCCCCAGGGCATGGCTACGAGCAGTACTTC.

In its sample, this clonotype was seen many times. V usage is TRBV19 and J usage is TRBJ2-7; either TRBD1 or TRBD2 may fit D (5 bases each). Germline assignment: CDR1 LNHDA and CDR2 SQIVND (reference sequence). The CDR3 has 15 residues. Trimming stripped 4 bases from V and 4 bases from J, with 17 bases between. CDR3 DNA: TGTGCCAGTAGTAAGGGACCTGCACTTAAGTACGAGCAGTACTTC. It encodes CASSKGPALKYEQYF.

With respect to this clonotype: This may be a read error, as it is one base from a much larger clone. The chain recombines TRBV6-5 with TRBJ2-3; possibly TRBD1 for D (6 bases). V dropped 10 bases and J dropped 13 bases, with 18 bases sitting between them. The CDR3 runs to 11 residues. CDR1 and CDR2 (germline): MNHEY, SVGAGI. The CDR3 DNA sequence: TGTGCCACCTTGAGCGCGAAGGGGGAGTATTTT. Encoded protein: CATLSAKGEYF.

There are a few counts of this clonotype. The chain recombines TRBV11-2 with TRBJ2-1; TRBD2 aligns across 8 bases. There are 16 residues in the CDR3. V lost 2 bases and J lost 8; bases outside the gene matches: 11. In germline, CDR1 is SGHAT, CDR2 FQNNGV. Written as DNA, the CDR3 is TGTGCCAGCAGCTTAACGGCTAGCGGGTTTTTCGATGAGCAGTTCTTC. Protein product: CASSLTASGFFDEQFF.

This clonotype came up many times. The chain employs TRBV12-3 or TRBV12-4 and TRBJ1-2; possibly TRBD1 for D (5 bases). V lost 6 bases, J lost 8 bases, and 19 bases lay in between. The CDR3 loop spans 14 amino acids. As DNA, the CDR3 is TGTGCCAGCAGCACCTTGTCGTCAGGGAGCGGCTACACCTTC. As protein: CASSTLSSGSGYTF.

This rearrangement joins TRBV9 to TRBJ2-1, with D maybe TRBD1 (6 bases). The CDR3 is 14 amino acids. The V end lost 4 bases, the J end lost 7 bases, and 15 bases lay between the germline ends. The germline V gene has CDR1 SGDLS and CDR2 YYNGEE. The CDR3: CASSTTTGINEQFF. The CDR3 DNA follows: TGTGCCAGCAGCACCACGACAGGAATTAATGAGCAGTTCTTC. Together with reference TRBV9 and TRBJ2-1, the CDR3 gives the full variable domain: DSGVTQTPKHLITATGQRVTLRCSPRSGDLSVYWYQQSLDQGLQFLIQYYNGEERAKGNILERFSAQQFPDLHSELNLSSLELGDSALYFCASSTTTGINEQFFGPGTRLTVL.

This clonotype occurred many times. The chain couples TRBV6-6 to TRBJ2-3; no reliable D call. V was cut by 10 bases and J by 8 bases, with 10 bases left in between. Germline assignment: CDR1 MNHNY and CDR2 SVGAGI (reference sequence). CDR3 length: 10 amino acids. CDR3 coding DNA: TGTGCCACCGGCGGTGGTACGCAGTATTTT. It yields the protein CATGGGTQYF.